Reported below is one T cell receptor beta chain. What antigen it recognizes has not been identified. A much larger clone lies one base from this, so it may be a read error. Genomic DNA was extracted from bulk tumor tissue and used as the TCR template, and around 600 ng gDNA was amplified per sample. During surgery, several biopsies were collected from each primary tumor and placed as far from one another as possible within the tumor mass. The study cohort was described as untreated, and patients were newly diagnosed NSCLC cases undergoing curative surgery. The donor group was made up of roughly 15 newly diagnosed non-small cell lung cancer patients undergoing surgery with curative intent. The resected tumor masses were reviewed by two independent pathologists. Only high-quality DNA and RNA samples were carried forward to sequencing. This entry is derived from a study of immune heterogeneity within non-small cell lung tumors (dated by TCRdb to between 2018 and 2020). With regard to the full study: By histology, the tumors were a few squamous cell carcinomas, nine to eleven non-squamous carcinomas and 1 tumor not otherwise specified. Whole-exome sequencing, RNA-seq and TCR beta repertoire sequencing were combined for multiple spatially distinct regions from each NSCLC tumor so that intratumoral immune heterogeneity could be examined. TCR repertoires were analyzed from 60 or so tumor loci of fewer than 19 patients, while transcriptome data covered only 44 loci from roughly eleven patients. Neoantigen binding to each patient's HLA alleles was predicted with netMHCpan-3.0 for mutant peptides of 8 to 11 amino acids.

The TCR beta CDR3 region was amplified with a multiplex PCR system whose first round of 10 cycles used 32 V-gene forward primers and 13 J-gene reverse primers. First-round PCR used a QIAGEN Multiplex PCR Kit, and primer sequences were filed in Chinese patent CN105087789A. A second PCR round added Illumina universal primers using the Phusion High-Fidelity PCR Kit. The TCR libraries underwent paired-end sequencing with a read length of 151 bp on the Illumina HiSeq X Ten platform. On the study's bioinformatics: Reads lacking multiplex PCR primers were removed with Cutadapt, read pairs were merged with PEAR, and CDR3 regions were called with MiXCR default settings. Repertoire diversity used Shannon entropy, and clonality was computed as one minus Shannon entropy divided by ln of productive unique sequence count. Clonotypes present at frequencies of at least 0.5% were defined as dominant or high-frequency T-cell clones. TCRdb reran the public reads through fastp at Q25 and MiXCR, keeping productive beta chains. Rows matching on CDR3 protein sequence are summarized as one entry with the most common DNA and genes. These V and J calls originate from TCRdb's pipeline instead of the authors' own analysis. This sample is represented by some 14,000 distinct CDR3 sequences; less than 35% of them were singletons. The leading ten clones occupy about 4% of the sample.

Study-level results and caveats: Individual patients mostly had different high-frequency TCR beta clonotypes. Within a patient, identical dominant CDR3B clonotypes were found to recur across loci, yet unique high-frequency clones were also harbored in different tumor locations. A moderate positive correlation (R roughly 0.32), which was statistically significant, linked local T-cell repertoire clonality to local tumor mutational burden.

Material: lung tumor tissue. The clonotype originates from a man between 40 and 49 years old with non-small cell lung cancer.

The encoded CDR3 is CASSQERASGGYTF. The nucleotide sequence reads TGCGCCAGCAGCCAAGAAAGGGCCAGTGGCGGCTACACCTTC. This chain joins TRBV4-1 to TRBJ1-2; a confident D gene designation cannot be given. CDR1 and CDR2 (MGHRA, YSYEKL) derive from the germline V gene. There are 14 amino acids in the CDR3, from cysteine to phenylalanine inclusive. Only the CDR3 portion is preserved as DNA: 42 bases, with reading frame beginning at the first base. V is pared back by 0 bases and J by 8 bases, with 13 bases lying between the germline termini.